A selection of T cell receptor beta chains follows, all from one sample in a study of T cells after somatic rescue of genetic block. Profiled with immunoSEQ multiplex PCR; TCRdb holds only in-frame clones, not every one. The sample yields tens of thousands of clones, roughly 90% seen once. Material: peripheral blood mononuclear cells (PBMCs). These receptors all stem from a man between 35 and 55 years old. CDR3s include the opening cysteine and the closing phenylalanine or tryptophan. D genes are given only for firm matches.

d_call	v_call	j_call	cdr3_aa
NA	TRBV23-1	TRBJ2-7	CASSQSVTGRNYEQYF
NA	TRBV9	TRBJ2-5	CASSVAGVRGETQYF
TRBD1	TRBV30	TRBJ2-5	CAWSGGTVRETQYF
TRBD1	TRBV6-1	TRBJ2-5	CASSGGRDRVRETQYF
NA	TRBV5-4	TRBJ2-7	CASSRVDSPYEQYF
TRBD2	TRBV4-3	TRBJ2-3	CASSQDTQTSGSTDTQYF
TRBD1	TRBV5-4	TRBJ1-5	CASSMDRDQPQHF
TRBD2	TRBV7-2	TRBJ2-1	CASSSGLAGGYEQFF
NA	TRBV5-1	TRBJ1-1	CASSFFPDLNTEAFF
NA	TRBV7-9	TRBJ2-7	CASSFPTRGEQYF